Listed below are T cell receptor beta chains from one sample, sequenced in a study of T cell repertoires in aging, cancer and after chemotherapy. TCRdb re-called the multiplex PCR reads with MiXCR, one entry per CDR3 protein. Among about 6,800 distinct CDR3 sequences listed, about 38% were seen once. The sample consisted of blood. Receptors were obtained from a human donor in good health. The CDR3 runs from the conserved cysteine through the conserved F or W. D genes are given only for firm matches. Size is stated for part of the rows, as once, few or many counts, or as a class when the clone is expanded.

v_call: TRBV7-2; clone_size: -; j_call: TRBJ1-3; d_call: TRBD1; cdr3_aa: CASSLARGQSGNTIYF; cdr3_nt: TGTGCCAGCAGCTTAGCGAGGGGACAGTCTGGAAACACCATATATTTT
v_call: TRBV7-2; clone_size: -; j_call: TRBJ2-7; d_call: -; cdr3_aa: CASSRAGTPYEQYF; cdr3_nt: TGTGCCAGCAGCCGAGCCGGGACCCCCTACGAGCAGTACTTC
v_call: TRBV19; clone_size: few; j_call: TRBJ1-2; d_call: -; cdr3_aa: CASSPFPGAYGYTF; cdr3_nt: TGTGCCAGTAGTCCTTTTCCAGGGGCCTATGGCTACACCTTC
v_call: TRBV27; clone_size: medium-sized; j_call: TRBJ2-1; d_call: -; cdr3_aa: CASSSGLDPNEQFF; cdr3_nt: TGTGCCAGCAGTTCGGGACTGGACCCCAATGAGCAGTTCTTC
v_call: TRBV6-4; clone_size: medium-sized; j_call: TRBJ2-3; d_call: TRBD2; cdr3_aa: CASSDSAGGPVDTQYF; cdr3_nt: TGTGCCAGCAGTGACTCGGCGGGGGGGCCGGTGGATACGCAGTATTTT
v_call: TRBV27; clone_size: few; j_call: TRBJ2-1; d_call: -; cdr3_aa: CASVARDNFGEQFF; cdr3_nt: TGTGCCAGCGTTGCACGGGACAATTTCGGCGAGCAGTTCTTC
v_call: TRBV30; clone_size: -; j_call: TRBJ2-5; d_call: -; cdr3_aa: CAWSEEGGETQYF; cdr3_nt: TGTGCCTGGAGTGAGGAGGGCGGGGAGACCCAGTACTTC
v_call: TRBV29-1; clone_size: -; j_call: TRBJ2-2; d_call: -; cdr3_aa: CSVESTGELFF; cdr3_nt: TGCAGCGTTGAAAGCACCGGGGAGCTGTTTTTT
v_call: TRBV7-2; clone_size: -; j_call: TRBJ2-1; d_call: -; cdr3_aa: CASSSDGTFPYNEQFF; cdr3_nt: TGTGCCAGCAGCTCCGACGGGACCTTTCCCTACAATGAGCAGTTCTTC
v_call: TRBV6-1; clone_size: few; j_call: TRBJ1-6; d_call: TRBD1; cdr3_aa: CASSEEEGQGHSPLHF; cdr3_nt: TGTGCCAGCAGTGAAGAAGAGGGACAGGGTCATTCACCCCTCCACTTT
v_call: TRBV19; clone_size: few; j_call: TRBJ1-1; d_call: -; cdr3_aa: CASTDGQYYTEAFF; cdr3_nt: TGTGCCAGTACCGACGGACAGTATTACACTGAAGCTTTCTTT
v_call: TRBV19; clone_size: few; j_call: TRBJ1-3; d_call: -; cdr3_aa: CASSITVSGNTIYF; cdr3_nt: TGTGCCAGTAGTATTACGGTCTCTGGAAACACCATATATTTT
v_call: TRBV20-1; clone_size: -; j_call: TRBJ1-6; d_call: TRBD1; cdr3_aa: CSARDQGQGADNSPLHF; cdr3_nt: TGCAGTGCTAGAGATCAAGGACAGGGTGCCGATAATTCACCCCTCCACTTT
v_call: TRBV5-6; clone_size: -; j_call: TRBJ2-1; d_call: TRBD1; cdr3_aa: CASSLEGAGSIDEQFF; cdr3_nt: TGTGCCAGCAGCTTGGAGGGGGCAGGGTCCATCGATGAGCAGTTCTTC
v_call: TRBV6-4; clone_size: -; j_call: TRBJ2-7; d_call: -; cdr3_aa: CASSDGWELGEQYF; cdr3_nt: TGTGCCAGCAGTGACGGCTGGGAACTGGGCGAGCAGTACTTC